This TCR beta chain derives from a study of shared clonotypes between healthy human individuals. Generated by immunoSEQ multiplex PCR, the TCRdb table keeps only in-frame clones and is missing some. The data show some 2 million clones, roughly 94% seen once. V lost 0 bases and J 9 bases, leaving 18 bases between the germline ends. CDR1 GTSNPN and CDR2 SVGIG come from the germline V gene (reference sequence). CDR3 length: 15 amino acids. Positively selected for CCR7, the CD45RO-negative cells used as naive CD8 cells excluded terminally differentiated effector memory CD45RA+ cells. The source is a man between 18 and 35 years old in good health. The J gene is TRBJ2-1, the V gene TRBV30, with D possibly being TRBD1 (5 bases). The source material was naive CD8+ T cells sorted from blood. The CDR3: CAWSVLLPGQSEQFF. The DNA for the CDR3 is TGTGCCTGGAGTGTACTTCTCCCAGGGCAGAGTGAGCAGTTCTTC.